This TCR beta chain was sequenced during a study of cytomegalovirus exposure and HLA in healthy donors. Study conclusions and caveats: When the data were analyzed later, several of the most significant clusters appeared to be linked to common viral pathogens. Among TCR beta chains, those listed as cytomegalovirus-associated numbered more than 150.

The PCR used 60 Vbeta and 13 Jbeta primers. The repertoire was sequenced with immunoSEQ multiplex PCR; TCRdb's copy has only in-frame clones and lacks some. The repertoire consists of some 150,000 clones, with 63% occurring once and the leading ten covering under 7.5%. This clone occurred a few times. Its matching antigen is unknown. Germline CDR1 and CDR2: SEHNR and FQNEAQ (reference sequence). The ends lost 5 bases at V and 5 bases at J; junction bases unmatched: 7. This CDR3 contains 14 residues. The receptor comes from a woman aged 55-75 years in good health and CMV-seropositive. The rearrangement joins TRBV7-9 to TRBJ2-5, with TRBD2 matching 8 bases. Sequencing input: PBMCs. CDR3 in amino acids: CASSVSGMTETQYF. The DNA of the CDR3 is TGTGCCAGCAGCGTTAGCGGGATGACGGAGACCCAGTACTTC.